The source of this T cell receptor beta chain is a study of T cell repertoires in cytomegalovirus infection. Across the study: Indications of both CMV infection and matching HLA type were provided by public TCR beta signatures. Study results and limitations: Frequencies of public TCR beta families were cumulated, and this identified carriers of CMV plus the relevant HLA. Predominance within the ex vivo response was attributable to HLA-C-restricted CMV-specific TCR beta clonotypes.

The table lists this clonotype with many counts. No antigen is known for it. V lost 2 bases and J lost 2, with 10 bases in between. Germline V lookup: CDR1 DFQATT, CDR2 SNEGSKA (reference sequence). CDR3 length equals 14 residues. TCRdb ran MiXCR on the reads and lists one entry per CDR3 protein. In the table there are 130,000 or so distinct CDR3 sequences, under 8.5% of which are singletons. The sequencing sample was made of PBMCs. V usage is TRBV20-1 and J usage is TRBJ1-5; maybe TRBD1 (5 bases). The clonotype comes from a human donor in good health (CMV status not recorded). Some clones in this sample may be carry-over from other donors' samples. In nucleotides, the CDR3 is TGCAGTGCTAGACCAGGGACCGGCAATCAGCCCCAGCATTTT. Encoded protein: CSARPGTGNQPQHF.